The sequence of this T cell receptor beta chain was determined in a study of T-cell memory formation after mild COVID-19. Across the whole study: The study found TCR clusters largely donor specific.

At least ten counts were recorded for this clonotype. Trimming left V 1 base short and J 5 bases short, with 18 bases between. This CDR3 comprises 17 residues. Germline CDR1 reads MDHEN; CDR2 reads SYDVKM. TCRdb called the 5' RACE reads again in MiXCR, with one record for every CDR3 protein. This table has 250,000 to 350,000 distinct CDR3 sequences, about 17% appearing once. The receptor was derived from a young man who had mild COVID-19 (a few samples of this study predate the infection). Cell type and time point are not known. J is TRBJ2-1 and V is TRBV28, with D maybe TRBD2 (6 bases). Sample: PBMCs or a T cell subset sorted from them (not recorded which). CDR3 loop: CASSLYPRGEVDNEQFF. The CDR3 DNA is TGTGCCAGCAGTTTATACCCACGCGGGGAAGTAGACAATGAGCAGTTCTTC.